These T cell receptor beta chains were read from a single sample in a study of beta chain features in type 1 diabetes. Some clones are missing from TCRdb's copy, which holds only in-frame ones; the method was immunoSEQ multiplex PCR. The table records 150,000 to 200,000 clones, around 9% of them present only once. The material sequenced was central memory CD4+ T cells from blood. The receptors were sampled from a woman aged 25 to 45 with type 1 diabetes. Both conserved end residues are part of each CDR3. The D gene is left open where the match is weak. Clone size is stated in some rows and not others, as once, few, many or a class when expanded.

V gene,J gene,clone size,D gene,CDR3 protein,CDR3 DNA
TRBV7-3,TRBJ1-5,-,TRBD1,CASSPGTGDQPQHF,TGTGCCAGCAGCCCCGGGACAGGGGACCAGCCCCAGCATTTT
TRBV28,TRBJ2-6,-,-,CASSQGDIGANVLTF,TGTGCCAGCAGCCAAGGGGACATAGGGGCCAACGTCCTGACTTTC
TRBV11-2,TRBJ2-3,many,TRBD1,CASRFGTGRDTQYF,TGTGCCAGCAGGTTCGGGACAGGGCGAGATACGCAGTATTTT
TRBV4-1,TRBJ1-2,many,-,CASSQEQGSYGYTF,TGCGCCAGCAGCCAAGAGCAGGGGTCCTATGGCTACACCTTC
TRBV28,TRBJ1-1,few,TRBD1,CASSPGDRNTEAFF,TGTGCCAGCAGTCCAGGGGACAGGAACACTGAAGCTTTCTTT
TRBV5-6,TRBJ2-1,few,-,CASSLFGQLTNEQFF,TGTGCCAGCAGCTTGTTCGGACAGCTAACCAATGAGCAGTTCTTC
TRBV29-1,TRBJ2-1,-,TRBD1,CSVEGDRDNEQFF,TGCAGCGTTGAAGGGGACAGGGACAATGAGCAGTTCTTC
TRBV7-2,TRBJ2-7,-,-,CASSSHLIYEQYF,TGTGCCAGCAGCTCCCACCTAATCTACGAGCAGTACTTC
TRBV18,TRBJ1-2,few,-,CASSPQGIGGYTF,TGTGCCAGCTCACCCCAGGGAATTGGTGGCTACACCTTC
TRBV5-1,TRBJ2-1,-,TRBD2,CASSIGTSGYNEQFF,TGCGCCAGCAGCATCGGGACTAGCGGCTACAATGAGCAGTTCTTC
TRBV11-2,TRBJ2-1,-,-,CASSPGVGRNEQFF,TGTGCCAGCAGCCCGGGGGTCGGCAGGAATGAGCAGTTCTTC
TRBV21-1,TRBJ1-1,-,-,CASSKLGTTEAFF,TGTGCCAGCAGCAAATTGGGCACCACTGAAGCTTTCTTT
TRBV5-1,TRBJ2-1,few,TRBD2,CASSPGLAGINEQFF,TGCGCCAGCAGCCCGGGACTAGCGGGCATAAATGAGCAGTTCTTC
TRBV6-5,TRBJ2-7,few,TRBD2,CASSFTSGTHYEQYF,TGTGCCAGCAGTTTCACTAGCGGGACGCACTACGAGCAGTACTTC
TRBV2,TRBJ1-4,-,-,CASRVGLTNEKLFF,TGTGCCAGCAGGGTGGGACTGACTAATGAAAAACTGTTTTTT
TRBV2,TRBJ2-1,-,-,CASSEAGGGRIWNEQFF,TGTGCCAGCAGTGAAGCGGGGGGCGGGAGAATATGGAATGAGCAGTTCTTC
TRBV19,TRBJ2-3,-,-,CASSIGTDTQYF,TGTGCCAGTAGTATCGGGACAGATACGCAGTATTTT
TRBV7-9,TRBJ2-3,-,-,CASSLGTTSTDTQYF,TGTGCCAGCAGCTTAGGGACAACTAGCACAGATACGCAGTATTTT
TRBV30,TRBJ2-5,few,-,CAWIPLQGQETQYF,TGTGCCTGGATACCCCTCCAGGGGCAAGAGACCCAGTACTTC
TRBV28,TRBJ2-2,few,TRBD1,CASSSPGQGVYELFF,TGTGCCAGCAGCTCTCCGGGACAGGGGGTTTATGAGCTGTTTTTT
TRBV2,TRBJ2-7,-,TRBD2,CASSYGTTVFEQYF,TGTGCCAGCAGTTATGGGACTACCGTCTTCGAGCAGTACTTC
TRBV18,TRBJ1-1,-,-,CASSERTGMNTEAFF,TGTGCCAGCTCAGAAAGGACGGGAATGAACACTGAAGCTTTCTTT